The 23 T cell receptor beta chains given below trace back to one sample, sequenced in a study of shared clonotypes between healthy human individuals. Naive CD8 cells comprised CD45RO-negative, CCR7-positively selected cells, excluding terminally differentiated effector memory CD45RA+ cells. The table came from immunoSEQ multiplex PCR; TCRdb's copy has only in-frame clones and leaves some out. The sample lists about 2 million clones; about 95% were seen once. Source material: naive CD8+ T cells sorted from blood. These receptors originate from a man aged 18 to 30 in good health.

Points on this clone: Other DNA sequences within the sample encode an identical CDR3. The chain combines TRBV6-5 with TRBJ1-1; the D is unclear. Deletions cut 2 bases from V and 2 bases from J, with 12 bases between. The CDR3 spans 15 residues. From germline, CDR1 is MNHEY and CDR2 SVGAGI. The chain's CDR3 is CASSYGGAGNTEAFF. The DNA for the CDR3 is TGTGCCAGCAGTTACGGTGGTGCGGGTAACACTGAAGCTTTCTTT.

As to this clone: Other DNA sequences in this specimen translate into the identical CDR3. The chain uses TRBV9 and TRBJ2-7, with D unresolved. The length of the CDR3 is 13 residues. Germline values: CDR1 SGDLS, CDR2 YYNGEE. V lost 1 base, J lost 1 base, and 6 bases lay in between. The DNA for the CDR3 is TGTGCCAGCAGCGTAAACCCTTCCTACGAGCAGTACTTC. Encoded protein: CASSVNPSYEQYF. Filled out from reference TRBV9 and TRBJ2-7, the complete variable domain reads DSGVTQTPKHLITATGQRVTLRCSPRSGDLSVYWYQQSLDQGLQFLIQYYNGEERAKGNILERFSAQQFPDLHSELNLSSLELGDSALYFCASSVNPSYEQYFGPGTRLTVT.

The chain has TRBV10-1 and TRBJ2-1; D may be TRBD2 (5 bases). V was pared by 2 bases and J by 0 bases, with 14 bases between. The germline gives CDR1 WNHNN, CDR2 SYGVQD (reference sequence). The CDR3 consists of 17 residues. The CDR3 nucleotides are TGCGCCAGCAGTGAGAATGCGGGCCACTCCTCCTACAATGAGCAGTTCTTC. This codes for CASSENAGHSSYNEQFF.

This chain links TRBV2 with TRBJ2-7, with TRBD2 identical over 8 bases. Germline assignment: CDR1 SNHLY and CDR2 FYNNEI. J was trimmed by 3 bases and V by 6 bases; bases with no gene match: 7. The CDR3 has 14 residues. The CDR3 is CASRTSSGFYEQYF. The CDR3 nucleotides read TGTGCCAGCAGAACCTCTAGCGGGTTCTACGAGCAGTACTTC.

The rearrangement joins TRBV6-5 to TRBJ1-1, with 9 bases fitting TRBD1. The V and J ends lost 6 bases and 10 bases, in that order; junction bases with no gene match: 9. The CDR3 is 13 residues long. The germline CDR1 and CDR2 sequences are MNHEY and SVGAGI. CDR3 region: CASRITGGGLAFF. The CDR3 DNA sequence: TGTGCCAGCAGGATCACAGGGGGCGGACTAGCTTTCTTT.

The chain uses TRBV6-5 and TRBJ1-1; no firm D call. CDR3 length equals 12 residues. Trimming left V 2 bases short and J 6 bases short, with 7 bases between. Germline CDR1 reads MNHEY; CDR2 reads SVGAGI. DNA for the CDR3: TGTGCCAGCAGTTACCCCGACGCTGAAGCTTTCTTT. Translating it yields CASSYPDAEAFF.

This clone has a single count. This sequence joins TRBV27 and TRBJ1-1; weak D call: TRBD1 (5 bases). The ends were cut back, 3 bases at V and 4 bases at J, with 15 bases in the middle. There are 15 residues in the CDR3. In germline, CDR1 is MNHEY, CDR2 SMNVEV (reference sequence). The CDR3 loop reads CASSFAGAGGTEAFF. DNA of the CDR3: TGTGCCAGCAGTTTTGCCGGAGCCGGGGGCACTGAAGCTTTCTTT.

This chain connects TRBV27 to TRBJ2-5, with D hard to call. Germline CDR1 is MNHEY and CDR2 is SMNVEV (reference sequence). The V gene lost 2 bases and the J gene lost 5 bases, with 9 bases spanning the gap. The CDR3 sequence is 13 residues long. The CDR3 DNA is TGTGCCAGCAGTTTAAACAACTGGGAGACCCAGTACTTC. Encoded protein: CASSLNNWETQYF.

The chain is built from TRBV4-1 and TRBJ2-1, with unresolved D. Trimming removed 0 bases at V and 0 bases at J, with 9 bases between. From germline, CDR1 is MGHRA and CDR2 YSYEKL. This CDR3 is built from 16 residues. The CDR3 DNA sequence: TGCGCCAGCAGCCAAGAACGCCTCCTCTCCTACAATGAGCAGTTCTTC. Translation gives CASSQERLLSYNEQFF.

Details on this clone: The same CDR3 also results from other DNA sequences found in this sample. The J gene is TRBJ2-7, the V gene TRBV15; D uncertain. This CDR3 comprises 14 residues. Germline CDR1 and CDR2: LNHNV and YYDKDF (reference sequence). With 0 bases removed from V and 4 bases from J, the gap between germline ends came to 10 bases. The CDR3 loop reads CATSRDLGLYEQYF. DNA of the CDR3: TGTGCCACCAGCAGAGATCTGGGCCTATACGAGCAGTACTTC.

V and J are TRBV4-1 and TRBJ1-6, with 7 bases fitting TRBD1. The germline V gene has CDR1 MGHRA and CDR2 YSYEKL. The junction had 13 bases not matched to a gene; V was cut back by 1 base and J by 10 bases. The CDR3 runs to 17 residues. CDR3 DNA sequence: TGCGCCAGCAGCCAAGGTGACAGGGAGGTCTCTCAATCACCCCTCCACTTT. It specifies CASSQGDREVSQSPLHF.

Comments on this clone: The sample contains more than one DNA sequence encoding this CDR3. CDR3 in amino acids: CASSSGLAGGTDTQYF. CDR3 nucleotides: TGTGCCAGCAGTTCGGGACTAGCGGGGGGGACAGATACGCAGTATTTT. V and J are TRBV27 and TRBJ2-3, with 16 bases aligning to TRBD2. CDR3 length equals 16 residues. The germline V gene encodes CDR1 MNHEY and CDR2 SMNVEV (reference sequence). V trimming: 4 bases; J trimming: 3 bases; junction bases outside the gene matches: 1.

This clone has a single count. This chain uses TRBV10-3 with TRBJ2-1, with 9 positions matching TRBD2. Germline V gene sequence: CDR1 ENHRY, CDR2 SYGVKD. V trimming: 11 bases; J trimming: 2 bases; junction bases outside the gene matches: 10. This CDR3 contains 15 residues. CDR3 nucleotide sequence: TGTGCCGTGGGAAGTGCGGGAGGGGCCTACAATGAGCAGTTCTTC. Amino acids: CAVGSAGGAYNEQFF.

This clone was recorded only once. The chain recombines TRBV27 with TRBJ1-5, with D unresolved. The CDR3 runs to 14 residues. Trimming took off 0 bases at V and 7 bases at J, with 10 bases between the two ends. Per the germline V gene, CDR1 is MNHEY and CDR2 is SMNVEV (reference sequence). The CDR3 reads CASSLSGDLQPQHF. CDR3 in DNA: TGTGCCAGCAGTTTATCCGGGGATTTACAGCCCCAGCATTTT.

The chain recombines TRBV29-1 with TRBJ1-1; 10 positions agree with TRBD1. Germline CDR1 and CDR2: SQVTM and ANQGSEA. This CDR3 contains 17 residues. V dropped 2 bases and J dropped 5; count of bases not matched to a gene: 14. The CDR3 reads CSVESGFGDRGGTEAFF. The CDR3 nucleotides read TGCAGCGTTGAATCTGGGTTTGGGGACAGGGGAGGGACTGAAGCTTTCTTT.

The chain couples TRBV5-1 to TRBJ2-7, with no clear D. CDR1 SGHRS and CDR2 YFSETQ come from the germline V gene. Between the trimmed V and J ends, which lost 4 bases and 7 bases, there was a span of 15 bases. This CDR3 spans 13 amino acids. This chain's CDR3 is CASSPFYGGEQYF. The CDR3 DNA is TGCGCCAGCAGCCCTTTTTATGGCGGAGAGCAGTACTTC.

The chain links TRBV6-5 to TRBJ1-1; D not certain. V was shortened by 6 bases and J by 1 base, with 12 bases between the two germline ends. This CDR3 spans 14 amino acids. Germline lookup yields CDR1 MNHEY and CDR2 SVGAGI. CDR3 loop: CASSPEPQNTEAFF. The CDR3 DNA sequence: TGTGCCAGCAGCCCCGAACCACAGAACACTGAAGCTTTCTTT.

The chain employs TRBV5-6 and TRBJ2-3, with D perhaps being TRBD1 or TRBD2 (5 bases each). The CDR3 length is 15 residues. Germline V gene lookup returns CDR1 SGHDT and CDR2 YYEEEE. Trimming stripped 4 bases from V and 6 bases from J, with 18 bases between. CDR3 sequence: CASSRPREGDDTQYF. In nucleotides, the CDR3 is TGTGCCAGCAGCCGCCCGAGGGAAGGGGACGATACGCAGTATTTT.

V and J are TRBV13 and TRBJ2-5; 7 bases fit TRBD1. CDR3 size: 16 residues. Per germline, CDR1 PRHDT and CDR2 FYEKMQ (reference sequence). The V gene end was trimmed by 0 bases and the J gene end by 2 bases; junction bases not matched to a gene: 6. This CDR3 is CASSLGGQEYQETQYF. CDR3 nucleotide sequence: TGTGCCAGCAGCTTAGGAGGACAGGAGTATCAAGAGACCCAGTACTTC.

About this clone itself: Other DNA sequences in the same sample also yield this CDR3. The chain is built from TRBV5-6 and TRBJ2-7; D may be TRBD1 or TRBD2 (5 bases each). The CDR3 sequence is 12 residues long. With 2 bases removed from V and 4 bases from J, the gap between germline ends came to 7 bases. Germline V gives CDR1 SGHDT, CDR2 YYEEEE. The CDR3 spells CASSLGEYEQYF. In DNA, the CDR3 is TGTGCCAGCAGCTTAGGGGAGTACGAGCAGTACTTC.

The V and J genes are TRBV5-1 and TRBJ2-3; 8 positions agree with TRBD1. J gave up 0 bases and V 3 bases, and 6 bases lay outside the gene matches. The CDR3 runs to 16 residues. CDR1 and CDR2 from the germline V gene are SGHRS and YFSETQ. CDR3: CASSSSGGLSTDTQYF. DNA of the CDR3: TGCGCCAGCAGCTCGTCAGGGGGCCTTAGCACAGATACGCAGTATTTT. Full variable domain (rest looked up from reference TRBV5-1 and TRBJ2-3): KAGVTQTPRYLIKTRGQQVTLSCSPISGHRSVSWYQQTPGQGLQFLFEYFSETQRNKGNFPGRFSGRQFSNSRSEMNVSTLELGDSALYLCASSSSGGLSTDTQYFGPGTRLTVL.

This chain links TRBV7-9 with TRBJ1-1; D is unresolved. Germline V gene lookup returns CDR1 SEHNR and CDR2 FQNEAQ (reference sequence). V was clipped by 5 bases and J by 9 bases, with 13 bases between them. The CDR3 is made up of 12 amino acids. CDR3 DNA sequence: TGTGCCAGCAGCCCCGCGACTGGAAAAGCTTTCTTT. Its translation is CASSPATGKAFF.

The chain employs TRBV28 and TRBJ2-1; 11 bases align to TRBD2. CDR1 and CDR2 from the germline V gene are MDHEN and SYDVKM. V shed 5 bases, J shed 9 bases, and the junction held 15 bases outside the gene matches. This CDR3 has 17 amino acids. The CDR3 loop reads CASSPLGASGGFSEQFF. The CDR3 nucleotides are TGTGCCAGCAGTCCTCTGGGGGCTAGCGGGGGGTTTTCTGAGCAGTTCTTC. The whole variable domain, remainder taken from reference TRBV28 and TRBJ2-1, is DVKVTQSSRYLVKRTGEKVFLECVQDMDHENMFWYRQDPGLGLRLIYFSYDVKMKEKGDIPEGYSVSREKKERFSLILESASTNQTSMYLCASSPLGASGGFSEQFFGPGTRLTVL.